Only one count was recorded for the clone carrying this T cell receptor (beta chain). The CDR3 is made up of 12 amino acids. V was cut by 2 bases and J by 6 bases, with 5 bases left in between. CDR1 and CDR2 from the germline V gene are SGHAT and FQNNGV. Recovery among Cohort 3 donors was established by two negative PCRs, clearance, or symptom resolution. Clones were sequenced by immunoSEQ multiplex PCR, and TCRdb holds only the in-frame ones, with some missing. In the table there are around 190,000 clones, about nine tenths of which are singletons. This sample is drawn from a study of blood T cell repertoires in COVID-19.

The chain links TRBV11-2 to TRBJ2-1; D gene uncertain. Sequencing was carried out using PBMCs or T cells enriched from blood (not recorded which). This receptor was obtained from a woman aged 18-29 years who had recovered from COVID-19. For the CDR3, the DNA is TGTGCCAGCAGCTTATCGGGCAATGAGCAGTTCTTC. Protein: CASSLSGNEQFF.